This TCR beta chain was recovered during a study of early T cells in non-severe SARS-CoV-2 infection. This clonotype was observed a handful of times. Its specificity is unknown. The CDR3 spans 19 residues. V shed 3 bases, J shed 6 bases, and the junction held 19 bases outside the gene matches. The germline V gene has CDR1 MNHEY and CDR2 SMNVEV (reference sequence). In the library, individual cDNA molecules carried attached unique molecular identifiers. TCRdb fed the 5' RACE reads into MiXCR, producing one record per CDR3 protein. The sample has 55,000 to 70,000 distinct CDR3 sequences; roughly 4.8% are singletons. Findings and caveats of the study: VDJdb matching skewed toward anti-spike CD8 responses, missing private and CD4 specificities.

The chain is built from TRBV27 and TRBJ2-7, with 11 bases identical to TRBD1. The source of this sequence is an adult who was a healthcare worker with PCR-confirmed SARS-CoV-2 infection or an uninfected control (not recorded which). The donor label of this sample is uncertain. This material consisted of whole blood, taken at baseline. CDR3 DNA: TGTGCCAGCAGTTTTTCCCCTCCGGGACAGGGGGGTGCCCCTCCCGAGCAGTACTTC. Its protein product is CASSFSPPGQGGAPPEQYF.